In its sample, the clone carrying this TCR beta chain was seen a few times. Its antigen is unknown. TCR cDNA was made by 5'RACE template switching, adding a universal primer site and UMIs. TCRdb re-called the 5' RACE reads through MiXCR, storing one row per CDR3 protein. The table has some 320,000 distinct CDR3 sequences, roughly 10% seen once. This sample stems from a study of T cells after yellow fever vaccination. Germline loops: CDR1 SGHTA, CDR2 FQGTGA. The V gene end was trimmed by 4 bases and the J gene end by 4 bases; junction bases not matched to a gene: 6. The CDR3 has 16 residues. Study results and limitations: Though weaker, the secondary response peaked faster, on day 5 versus 15. Abundant clonotypes (contaminants from the bulk population) could be present in FACS-sorted repertoires.

This clonotype originated in a man aged 18 to 35 who received the YFV17D yellow fever vaccine. Sequencing was performed on CD4+ T cells sorted from PBMCs, taken 45 days after the yellow fever booster vaccination. The chain is built from TRBV7-3 and TRBJ2-1, with 11 nucleotides matching TRBD1. In DNA, the CDR3 is TGTGCCAGCAGCTCCACCGGGACAGGGGGATACAATGAGCAGTTCTTC. As protein: CASSSTGTGGYNEQFF.